This TCR beta chain was sequenced in a study of STAT5B mutations in CD4+ large granular lymphocyte leukemia. General study points: Approximately 25% of private leukemic clonotypes occurred rarely in other patients' non-leukemic repertoires. Without putative leukemic clones, patient CD4-sorted repertoires remained more clonal than healthy CD4+ repertoires.

The survey-level immunoSEQ assay was used. This table comes from immunoSEQ multiplex PCR, and its TCRdb copy is limited to in-frame clones, with some not included. The sample includes under 55,000 clones, 80% to 90% of them seen just once. As regards this clone: Its antigen is not known.

Trimming at V came to 4 bases and at J to 3 bases, leaving 9 bases not matched to a gene. Germline loops: CDR1 SGDLS, CDR2 YYNGEE. The CDR3 is 16 residues long. The source of this sequence is a human donor in good health. The specimen was CD4+ T cells from blood buffy coats. The chain links TRBV9 to TRBJ2-3; TRBD1 matches 9 bases. In nucleotides, the CDR3 is TGTGCCAGCAGCCCAAGAGGACAGGGGAGTACAGATACGCAGTATTTT. As protein: CASSPRGQGSTDTQYF.